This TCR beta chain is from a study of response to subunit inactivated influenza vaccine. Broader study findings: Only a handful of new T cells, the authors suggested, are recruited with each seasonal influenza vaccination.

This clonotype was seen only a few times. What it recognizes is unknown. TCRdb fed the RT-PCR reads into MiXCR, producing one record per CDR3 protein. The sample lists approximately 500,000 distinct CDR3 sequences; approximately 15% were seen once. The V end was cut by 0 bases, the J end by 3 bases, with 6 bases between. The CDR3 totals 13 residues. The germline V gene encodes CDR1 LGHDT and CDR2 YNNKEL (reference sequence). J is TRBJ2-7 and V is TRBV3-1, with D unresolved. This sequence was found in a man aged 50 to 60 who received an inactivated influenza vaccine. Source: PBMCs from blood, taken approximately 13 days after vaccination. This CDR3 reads CASSQDPLYEQYF. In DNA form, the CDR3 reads TGTGCCAGCAGCCAAGACCCCCTCTACGAGCAGTACTTC.